This T cell receptor beta chain was sequenced during a study of blood T cell repertoires in COVID-19. Overall study context: There were acute and convalescent COVID-19 samples, and they came from the United States, Italy and Spain. T cells, B-cell-depleted T cells, or PBMCs supplied cDNA or gDNA.

Per the original methods: Quantification of nucleated cells was approximated via reference gene primer amplification. Data came from immunoSEQ multiplex PCR; TCRdb stores just in-frame clones and leaves some out. V, J and clone size were drawn from that table, and D and trimming were deduced from the DNA. The table lists 110,000 or so clones, roughly 80% of them singletons. This CDR3 region has 14 residues. Germline V gene sequence: CDR1 MNHNY, CDR2 SVGAGI (reference sequence). V was cut by 6 bases and J by 4 bases, with 15 bases left in between. The sample consisted of peripheral blood. The chain employs TRBV6-6 and TRBJ1-2; a possible D gene is TRBD1 (5 bases). The sequence derives from a human donor in a cohort sampled during active COVID-19. CDR3 region: CASSRTLSTYGYTF. CDR3 sequence (DNA): TGTGCCAGCAGCCGGACACTATCCACCTATGGCTACACCTTC.